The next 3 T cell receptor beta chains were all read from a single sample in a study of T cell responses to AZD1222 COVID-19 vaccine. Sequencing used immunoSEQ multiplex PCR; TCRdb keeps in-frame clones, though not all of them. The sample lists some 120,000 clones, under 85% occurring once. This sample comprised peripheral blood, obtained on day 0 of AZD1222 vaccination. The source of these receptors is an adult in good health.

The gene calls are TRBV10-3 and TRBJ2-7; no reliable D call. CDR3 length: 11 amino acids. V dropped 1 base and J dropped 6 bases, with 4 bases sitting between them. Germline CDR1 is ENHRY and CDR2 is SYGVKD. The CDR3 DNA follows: TGTGCCATCAGTGAGTGGCCCGAGCAGTACTTC. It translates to CAISEWPEQYF.

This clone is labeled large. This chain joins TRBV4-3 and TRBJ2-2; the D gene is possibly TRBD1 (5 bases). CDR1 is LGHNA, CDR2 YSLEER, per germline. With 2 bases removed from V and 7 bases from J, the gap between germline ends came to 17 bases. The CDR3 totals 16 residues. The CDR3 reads CASSQTQALEGGELFF. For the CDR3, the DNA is TGCGCCAGCAGCCAAACACAGGCCCTGGAAGGCGGGGAGCTGTTTTTT.

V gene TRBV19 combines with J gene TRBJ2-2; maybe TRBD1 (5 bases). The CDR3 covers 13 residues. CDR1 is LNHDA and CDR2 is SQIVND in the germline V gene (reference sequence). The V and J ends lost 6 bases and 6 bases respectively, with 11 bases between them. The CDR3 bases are TGTGCCAGTAGCGTCAGGGCATCCGGGGAGCTGTTTTTT. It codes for CASSVRASGELFF. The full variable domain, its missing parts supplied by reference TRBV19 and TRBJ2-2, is DGGITQSPKYLFRKEGQNVTLSCEQNLNHDAMYWYRQDPGQGLRLIYYSQIVNDFQKGDIAEGYSVSREKKESFPLTVTSAQKNPTAFYLCASSVRASGELFFGEGSRLTVL.